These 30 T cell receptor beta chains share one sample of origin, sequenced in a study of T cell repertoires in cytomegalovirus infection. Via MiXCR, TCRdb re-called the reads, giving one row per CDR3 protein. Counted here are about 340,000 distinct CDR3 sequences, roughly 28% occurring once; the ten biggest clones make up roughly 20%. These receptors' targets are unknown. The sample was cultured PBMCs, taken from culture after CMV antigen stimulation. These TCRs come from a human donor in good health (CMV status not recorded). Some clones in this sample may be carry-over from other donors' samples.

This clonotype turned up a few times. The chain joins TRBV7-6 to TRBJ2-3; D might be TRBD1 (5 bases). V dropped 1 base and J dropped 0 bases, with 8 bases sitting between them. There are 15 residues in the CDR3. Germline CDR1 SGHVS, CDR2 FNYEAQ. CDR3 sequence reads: CASSLVQESTDTQYF. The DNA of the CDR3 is TGTGCCAGCAGCTTAGTACAGGAGAGCACAGATACGCAGTATTTT.

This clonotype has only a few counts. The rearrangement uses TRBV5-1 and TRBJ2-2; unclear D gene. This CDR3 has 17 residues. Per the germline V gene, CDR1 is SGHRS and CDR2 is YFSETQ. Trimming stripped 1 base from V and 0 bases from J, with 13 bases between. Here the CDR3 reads CASSLLMGGANTGELFF. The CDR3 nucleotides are TGCGCCAGCAGCTTGCTAATGGGCGGTGCGAACACCGGGGAGCTGTTTTTT.

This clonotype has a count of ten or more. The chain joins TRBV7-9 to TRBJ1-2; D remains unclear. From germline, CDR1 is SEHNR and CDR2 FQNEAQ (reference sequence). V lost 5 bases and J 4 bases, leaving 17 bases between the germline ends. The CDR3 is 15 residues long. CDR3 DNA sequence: TGTGCCAGCAGCGAACACACAACACCTGGCTATGGCTACACCTTC. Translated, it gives CASSEHTTPGYGYTF.

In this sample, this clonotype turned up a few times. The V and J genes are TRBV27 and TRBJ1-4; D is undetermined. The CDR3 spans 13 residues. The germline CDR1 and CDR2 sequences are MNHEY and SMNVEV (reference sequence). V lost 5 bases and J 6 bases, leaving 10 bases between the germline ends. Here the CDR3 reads CASSDGLYEKLFF. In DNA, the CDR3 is TGTGCCAGCAGTGACGGCCTCTATGAAAAACTGTTTTTT. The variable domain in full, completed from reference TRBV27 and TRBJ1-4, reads EAQVTQNPRYLITVTGKKLTVTCSQNMNHEYMSWYRQDPGLGLRQIYYSMNVEVTDKGDVPEGYKVSRKEKRNFPLILESPSPNQTSLYFCASSDGLYEKLFFGSGTQLSVL.

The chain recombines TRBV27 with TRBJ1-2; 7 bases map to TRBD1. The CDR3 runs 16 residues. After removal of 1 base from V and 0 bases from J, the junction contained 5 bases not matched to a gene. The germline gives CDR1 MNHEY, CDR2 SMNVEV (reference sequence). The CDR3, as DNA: TGTGCCAGCAGTTTATACATGGGGACAGCTAACTATGGCTACACCTTC. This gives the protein CASSLYMGTANYGYTF.

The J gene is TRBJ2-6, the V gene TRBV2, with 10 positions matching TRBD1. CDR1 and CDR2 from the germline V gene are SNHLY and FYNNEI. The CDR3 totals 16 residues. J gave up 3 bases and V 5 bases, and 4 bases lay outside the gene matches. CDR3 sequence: CASSRDRGFGANVLTF. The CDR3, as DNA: TGTGCCAGCAGTAGGGACAGGGGATTTGGGGCCAACGTCCTGACTTTC.

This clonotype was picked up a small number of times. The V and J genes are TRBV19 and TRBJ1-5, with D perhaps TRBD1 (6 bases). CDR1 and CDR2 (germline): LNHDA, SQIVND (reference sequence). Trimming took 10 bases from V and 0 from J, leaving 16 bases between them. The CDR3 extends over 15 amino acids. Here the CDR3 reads CATQGQGHSNQPQHF. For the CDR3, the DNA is TGTGCCACCCAGGGGCAGGGGCATAGCAATCAGCCCCAGCATTTT.

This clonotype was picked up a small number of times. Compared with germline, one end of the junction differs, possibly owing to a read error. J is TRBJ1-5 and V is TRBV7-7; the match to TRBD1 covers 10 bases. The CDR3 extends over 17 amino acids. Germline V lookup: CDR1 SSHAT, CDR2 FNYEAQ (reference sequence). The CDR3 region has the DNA TGTGCTAGCAGCTTAGCGAGGGACAGGGGTCCCAATCAGCCCCAGCATTTT. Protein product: CASSLARDRGPNQPQHF.

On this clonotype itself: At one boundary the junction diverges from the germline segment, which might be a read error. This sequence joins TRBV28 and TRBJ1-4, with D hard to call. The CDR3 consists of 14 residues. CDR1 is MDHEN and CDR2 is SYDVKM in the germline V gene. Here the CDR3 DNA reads TGTGCCAGCCCTCAATTGGGTGTGTGCAGTTGGGCCCTTTTT. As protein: CASPQLGVCSWALF. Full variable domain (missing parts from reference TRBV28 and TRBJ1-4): DVKVTQSSRYLVKRTGEKVFLECVQDMDHENMFWYRQDPGLGLRLIYFSYDVKMKEKGDIPEGYSVSREKKERFSLILESASTNQTSMYLCASPQLGVCSWALFGSGTQLSVL.

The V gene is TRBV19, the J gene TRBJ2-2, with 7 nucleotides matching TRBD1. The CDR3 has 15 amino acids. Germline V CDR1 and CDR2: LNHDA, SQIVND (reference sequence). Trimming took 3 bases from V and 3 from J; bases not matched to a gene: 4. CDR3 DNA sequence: TGTGCCAGTAGTATTTTTGGGACAGACACCGGGGAGCTGTTTTTT. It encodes CASSIFGTDTGELFF. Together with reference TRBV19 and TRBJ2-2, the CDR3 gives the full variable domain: DGGITQSPKYLFRKEGQNVTLSCEQNLNHDAMYWYRQDPGQGLRLIYYSQIVNDFQKGDIAEGYSVSREKKESFPLTVTSAQKNPTAFYLCASSIFGTDTGELFFGEGSRLTVL.

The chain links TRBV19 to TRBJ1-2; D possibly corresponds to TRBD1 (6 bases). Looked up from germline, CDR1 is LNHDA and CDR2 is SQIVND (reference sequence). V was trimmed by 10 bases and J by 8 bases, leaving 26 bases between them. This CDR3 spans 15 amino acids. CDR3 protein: CATRGGEGNLLGYTF. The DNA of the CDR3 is TGTGCCACCAGGGGAGGGGAAGGAAACCTGTTGGGCTACACCTTC.

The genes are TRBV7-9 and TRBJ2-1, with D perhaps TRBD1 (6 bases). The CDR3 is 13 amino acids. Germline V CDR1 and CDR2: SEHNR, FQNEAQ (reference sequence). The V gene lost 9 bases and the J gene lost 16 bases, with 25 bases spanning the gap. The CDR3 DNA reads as TGTGCCAGTAGCCTCCCTGGCCCGGGGACAACTTTCTTC. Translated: CASSLPGPGTTFF. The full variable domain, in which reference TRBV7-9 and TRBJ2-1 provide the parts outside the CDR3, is DTGVSQNPRHKITKRGQNVTFRCDPISEHNRLYWYRQTLGQGPEFLTYFQNEAQLEKSRLLSDRFSAERPKGSFSTLEIQRTEQGDSAMYLCASSLPGPGTTFFGPGTRLTVL.

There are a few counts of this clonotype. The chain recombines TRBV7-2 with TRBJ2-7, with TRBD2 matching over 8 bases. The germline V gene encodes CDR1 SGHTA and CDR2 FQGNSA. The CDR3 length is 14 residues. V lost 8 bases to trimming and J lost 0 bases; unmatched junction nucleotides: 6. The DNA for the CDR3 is TGTGCCAGCGGTAGCGGGGTTAGCTCCTACGAGCAGTACTTC. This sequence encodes CASGSGVSSYEQYF.

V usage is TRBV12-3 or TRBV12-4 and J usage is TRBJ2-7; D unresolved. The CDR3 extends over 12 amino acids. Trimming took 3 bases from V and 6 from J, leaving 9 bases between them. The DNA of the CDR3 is TGTGCCAGCAGTTTCCAAAAAACCGAGCAGTACTTC. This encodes CASSFQKTEQYF.

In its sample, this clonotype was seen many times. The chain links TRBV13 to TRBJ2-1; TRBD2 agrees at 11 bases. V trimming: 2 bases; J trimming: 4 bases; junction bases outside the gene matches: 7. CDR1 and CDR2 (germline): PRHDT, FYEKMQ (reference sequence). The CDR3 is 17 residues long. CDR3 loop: CASSLSASGGLYNEQFF. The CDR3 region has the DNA TGTGCCAGCAGCTTATCGGCTAGCGGGGGGTTATACAATGAGCAGTTCTTC.

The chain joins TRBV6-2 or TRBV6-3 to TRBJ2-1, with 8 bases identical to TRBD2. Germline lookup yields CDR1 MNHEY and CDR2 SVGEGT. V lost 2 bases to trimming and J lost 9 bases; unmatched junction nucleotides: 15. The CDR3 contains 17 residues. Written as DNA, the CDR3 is TGTGCCAGCAGTTACCGGGTAGCGGGGATATACAAGGGTGAGCAGTTCTTC. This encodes CASSYRVAGIYKGEQFF.

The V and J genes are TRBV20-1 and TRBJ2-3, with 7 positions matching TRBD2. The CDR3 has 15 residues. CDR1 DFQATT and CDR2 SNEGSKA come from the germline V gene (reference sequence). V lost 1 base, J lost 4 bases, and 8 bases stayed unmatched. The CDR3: CSARGAGLVPDTQYF. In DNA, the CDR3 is TGCAGTGCTAGAGGCGCCGGACTAGTTCCAGATACGCAGTATTTT.

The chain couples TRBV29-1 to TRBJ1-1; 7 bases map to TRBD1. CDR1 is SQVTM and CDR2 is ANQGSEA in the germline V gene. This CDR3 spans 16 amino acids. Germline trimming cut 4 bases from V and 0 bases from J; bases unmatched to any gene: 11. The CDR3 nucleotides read TGCAGCGTTGGATCCTTCAAGGGACAGATGAACACTGAAGCTTTCTTT. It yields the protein CSVGSFKGQMNTEAFF.

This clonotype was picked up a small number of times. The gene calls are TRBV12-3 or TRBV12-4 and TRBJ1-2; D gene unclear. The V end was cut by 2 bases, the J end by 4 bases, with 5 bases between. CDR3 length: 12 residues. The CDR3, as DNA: TGTGCCAGCAGTTTAAGGGCCTATGGCTACACCTTC. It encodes CASSLRAYGYTF.

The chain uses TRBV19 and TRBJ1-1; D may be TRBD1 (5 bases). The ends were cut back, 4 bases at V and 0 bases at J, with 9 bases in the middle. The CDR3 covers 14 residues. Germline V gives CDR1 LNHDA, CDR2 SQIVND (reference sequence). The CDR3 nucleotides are TGTGCCAGTAGTAATCGGGACTTGAACACTGAAGCTTTCTTT. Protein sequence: CASSNRDLNTEAFF. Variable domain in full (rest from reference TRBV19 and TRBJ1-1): DGGITQSPKYLFRKEGQNVTLSCEQNLNHDAMYWYRQDPGQGLRLIYYSQIVNDFQKGDIAEGYSVSREKKESFPLTVTSAQKNPTAFYLCASSNRDLNTEAFFGQGTRLTVV.

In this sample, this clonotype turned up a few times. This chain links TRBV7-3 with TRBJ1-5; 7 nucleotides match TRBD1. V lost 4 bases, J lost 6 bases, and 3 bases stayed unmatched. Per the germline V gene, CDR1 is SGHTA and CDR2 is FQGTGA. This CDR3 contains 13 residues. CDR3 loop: CASSSDRLQPQHF. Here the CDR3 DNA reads TGTGCCAGCAGCTCGGACAGGCTTCAGCCCCAGCATTTT.

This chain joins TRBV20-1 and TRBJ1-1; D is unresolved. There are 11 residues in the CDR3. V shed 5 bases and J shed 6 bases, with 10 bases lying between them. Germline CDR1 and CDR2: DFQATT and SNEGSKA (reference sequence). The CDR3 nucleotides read TGCAGTGCTGGTAGGGCAGCTGAAGCTTTCTTT. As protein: CSAGRAAEAFF.

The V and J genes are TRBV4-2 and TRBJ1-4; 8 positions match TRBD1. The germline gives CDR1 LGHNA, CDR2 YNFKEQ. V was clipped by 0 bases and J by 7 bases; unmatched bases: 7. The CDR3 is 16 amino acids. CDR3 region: CASSQEARTGTEKLFF. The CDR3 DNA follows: TGTGCCAGCAGCCAAGAAGCGAGGACAGGGACTGAAAAACTGTTTTTT.

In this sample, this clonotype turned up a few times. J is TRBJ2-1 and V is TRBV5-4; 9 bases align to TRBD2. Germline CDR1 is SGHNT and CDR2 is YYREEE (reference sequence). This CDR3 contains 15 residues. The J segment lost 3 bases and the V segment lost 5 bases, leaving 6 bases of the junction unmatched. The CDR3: CASRAAGGHYNEQFF. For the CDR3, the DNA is TGTGCCAGCAGGGCAGCGGGAGGCCACTACAATGAGCAGTTCTTC. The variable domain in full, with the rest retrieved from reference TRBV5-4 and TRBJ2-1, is ETGVTQSPTHLIKTRGQQVTLRCSSQSGHNTVSWYQQALGQGPQFIFQYYREEENGRGNFPPRFSGLQFPNYSSELNVNALELDDSALYLCASRAAGGHYNEQFFGPGTRLTVL.

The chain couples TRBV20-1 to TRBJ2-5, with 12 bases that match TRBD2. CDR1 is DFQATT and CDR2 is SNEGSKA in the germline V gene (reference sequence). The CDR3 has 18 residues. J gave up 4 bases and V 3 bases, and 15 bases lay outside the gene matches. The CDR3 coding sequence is TGCAGTGCTAGGGACCCTAGCGGGAGGGGCCCGGCGGGAGAGACCCAGTACTTC. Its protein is CSARDPSGRGPAGETQYF.

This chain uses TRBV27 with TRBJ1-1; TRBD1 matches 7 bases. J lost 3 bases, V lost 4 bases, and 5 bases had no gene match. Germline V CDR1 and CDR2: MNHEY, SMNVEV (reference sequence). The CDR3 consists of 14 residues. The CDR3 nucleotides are TGTGCCAGCAGTTCGAGGGGGCTGTACACTGAAGCTTTCTTT. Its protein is CASSSRGLYTEAFF.

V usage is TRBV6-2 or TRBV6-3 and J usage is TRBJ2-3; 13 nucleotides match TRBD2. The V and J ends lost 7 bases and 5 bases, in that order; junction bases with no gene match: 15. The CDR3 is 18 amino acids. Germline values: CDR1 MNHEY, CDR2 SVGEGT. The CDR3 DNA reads TGTGCCAGCAAACCGGGACTAGCGGGACTTACAGCGGGAGATACGCAGTATTTT. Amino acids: CASKPGLAGLTAGDTQYF.

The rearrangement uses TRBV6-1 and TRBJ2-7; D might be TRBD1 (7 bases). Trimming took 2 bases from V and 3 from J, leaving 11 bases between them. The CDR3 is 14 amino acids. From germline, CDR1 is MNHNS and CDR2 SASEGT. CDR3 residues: CASSEYRGGYEQYF. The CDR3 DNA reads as TGTGCCAGCAGTGAATACAGGGGAGGCTACGAGCAGTACTTC.

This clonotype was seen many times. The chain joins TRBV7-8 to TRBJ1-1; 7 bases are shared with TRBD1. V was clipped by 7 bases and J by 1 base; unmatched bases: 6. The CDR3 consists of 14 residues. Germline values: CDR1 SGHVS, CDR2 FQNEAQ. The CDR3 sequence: CASTLGGRNTEAFF. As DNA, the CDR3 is TGTGCCAGCACCCTAGGGGGCAGGAACACTGAAGCTTTCTTT. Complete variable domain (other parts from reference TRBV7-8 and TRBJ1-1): GAGVSQSPRYKVAKRGQDVALRCDPISGHVSLFWYQQALGQGPEFLTYFQNEAQLDKSGLPSDRFFAERPEGSVSTLKIQRTQQEDSAVYLCASTLGGRNTEAFFGQGTRLTVV.

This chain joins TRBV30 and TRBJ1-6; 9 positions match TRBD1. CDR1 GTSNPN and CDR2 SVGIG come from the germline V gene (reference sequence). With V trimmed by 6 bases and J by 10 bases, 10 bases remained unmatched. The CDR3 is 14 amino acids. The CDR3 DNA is TGTGCCTGTTTTCAACAGGGGGCTGGATCACCCCTCCACTTT. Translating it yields CACFQQGAGSPLHF.